This T cell receptor beta chain comes out of a study of CD8+CD57+ T cells in acquired aplastic anemia. Study conclusions and caveats: Patients and controls shared under 35 CD8+ CDR3 sequences, which appeared highly expressed in patients and within their immunodominant clones.

On this clonotype itself: Antigen unknown.

CD8+CD57+ cell expansion had been shown by flow cytometry in patients chosen for sequencing. Profiling that covered TCR beta VDJ and CDR3 relied on genomic DNA as its template. TCRdb reprocessed the reads via MiXCR and lists one record per CDR3 protein. Of about 160,000 distinct CDR3 sequences in the sample, about two thirds were seen once. This CDR3 contains 14 residues. Germline-derived CDR1 and CDR2 are MNHEY and SVGEGT. Deletions cut 7 bases from V and 10 bases from J, with 22 bases between. Material: sorted CD4+, CD8+, or CD8+CD57+ T cells (not recorded which) from PBMCs. The clonotype comes from a human donor with aplastic anemia. V usage is TRBV6-2 or TRBV6-3 and J usage is TRBJ1-1; TRBD1 might be the D (5 bases). The CDR3 nucleotides read TGTGCCAGCAAGGACGACAGCCGGAGTACATCAGCTTTCTTT. Translating gives CASKDDSRSTSAFF.